What follows is one TCR beta chain and its context. Its specificity is not known. This CDR3 has 13 amino acids. With 4 bases removed from V and 7 bases from J, the gap between germline ends came to 11 bases. CDR1 LNHNV and CDR2 YYDKDF come from the germline V gene (reference sequence). The data originate from a study of graft-versus-host responses after intestinal transplantation. Overall study: In this cohort, recipients had multivisceral, liver-intestinal, or isolated intestinal transplants.

Method: immunoSEQ multiplex PCR; TCRdb's copy keeps in-frame clones and lacks some. The table records tens of thousands of clones, about 94% of them present only once. General observations from the study: GvH clones turned up in recipient marrow; some had shown up first in ileum or blood. Elevated graft-versus-host to host-versus-graft clonal ratios in allografts were recorded for patients with graft-donor T cell macrochimerism.

The receptor's source is a human donor who received an intestinal transplant. The input for sequencing was unstimulated CD8+ T cells sorted from spleen or lymph node cells, taken before intestinal transplant. The chain uses TRBV15 and TRBJ1-5; D remains ambiguous. CDR3 nucleotide sequence: TGTGCCACCAGCACAGAAAGTAGGCAGCCCCAGCATTTT. It is translated as CATSTESRQPQHF.